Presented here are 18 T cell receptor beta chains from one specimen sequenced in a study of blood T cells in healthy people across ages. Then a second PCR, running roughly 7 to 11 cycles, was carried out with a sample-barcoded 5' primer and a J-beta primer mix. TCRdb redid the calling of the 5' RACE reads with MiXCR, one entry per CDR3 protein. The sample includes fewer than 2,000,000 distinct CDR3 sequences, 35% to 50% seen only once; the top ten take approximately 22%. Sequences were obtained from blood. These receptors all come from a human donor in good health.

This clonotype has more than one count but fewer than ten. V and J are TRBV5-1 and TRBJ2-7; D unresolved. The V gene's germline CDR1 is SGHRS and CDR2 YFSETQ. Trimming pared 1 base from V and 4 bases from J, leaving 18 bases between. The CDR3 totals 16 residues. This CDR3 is CASSLLGPKDPYEQYF. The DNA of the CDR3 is TGCGCCAGCAGCTTGTTGGGCCCCAAGGACCCTTACGAGCAGTACTTC. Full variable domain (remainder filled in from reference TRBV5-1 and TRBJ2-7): KAGVTQTPRYLIKTRGQQVTLSCSPISGHRSVSWYQQTPGQGLQFLFEYFSETQRNKGNFPGRFSGRQFSNSRSEMNVSTLELGDSALYLCASSLLGPKDPYEQYFGPGTRLTVT.

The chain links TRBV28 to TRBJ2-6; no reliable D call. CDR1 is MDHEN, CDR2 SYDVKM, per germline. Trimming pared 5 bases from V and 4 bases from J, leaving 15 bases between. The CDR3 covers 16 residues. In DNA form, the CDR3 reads TGTGCCAGCAGTGGTCCGGACCCTGCCGGGGCCAACGTCCTGACTTTC. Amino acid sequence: CASSGPDPAGANVLTF.

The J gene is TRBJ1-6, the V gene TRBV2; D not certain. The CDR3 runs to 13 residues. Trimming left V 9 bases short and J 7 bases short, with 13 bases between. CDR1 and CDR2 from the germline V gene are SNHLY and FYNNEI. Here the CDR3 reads CARTKAGNSPLHF. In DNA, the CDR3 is TGTGCCAGAACAAAGGCGGGGAATTCACCCCTCCACTTT.

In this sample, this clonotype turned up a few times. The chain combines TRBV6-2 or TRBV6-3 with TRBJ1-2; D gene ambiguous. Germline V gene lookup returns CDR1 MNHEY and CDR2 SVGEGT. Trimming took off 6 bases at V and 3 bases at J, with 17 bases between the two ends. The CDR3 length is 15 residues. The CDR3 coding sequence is TGTGCCAGCAGATCCCTAATGCCGCCGCACTATGGCTACACCTTC. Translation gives CASRSLMPPHYGYTF.

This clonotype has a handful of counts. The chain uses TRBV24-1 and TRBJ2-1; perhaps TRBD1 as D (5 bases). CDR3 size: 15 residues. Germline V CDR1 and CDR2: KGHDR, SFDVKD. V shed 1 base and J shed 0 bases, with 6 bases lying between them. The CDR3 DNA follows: TGTGCCACCAGTGATTTTAGGGGCTCCTACAATGAGCAGTTCTTC. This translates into CATSDFRGSYNEQFF.

The DNA for the CDR3 is TGCAGCGTTGTTCGGGGTACCCACGAGCAGTACTTC. Translation: CSVVRGTHEQYF. V gene TRBV29-1 combines with J gene TRBJ2-7; weak D call: TRBD2 (5 bases). In germline, CDR1 is SQVTM, CDR2 ANQGSEA. Trimming took 4 bases from V and 5 from J, leaving 12 bases between them. The CDR3 contains 12 residues.

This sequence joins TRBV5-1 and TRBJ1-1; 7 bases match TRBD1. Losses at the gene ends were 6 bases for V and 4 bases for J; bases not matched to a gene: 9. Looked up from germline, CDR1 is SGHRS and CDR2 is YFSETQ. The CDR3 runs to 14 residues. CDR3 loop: CASTQGGRFTEAFF. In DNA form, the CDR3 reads TGCGCCAGCACCCAGGGGGGTAGGTTCACTGAAGCTTTCTTT. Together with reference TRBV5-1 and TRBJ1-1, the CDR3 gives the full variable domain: KAGVTQTPRYLIKTRGQQVTLSCSPISGHRSVSWYQQTPGQGLQFLFEYFSETQRNKGNFPGRFSGRQFSNSRSEMNVSTLELGDSALYLCASTQGGRFTEAFFGQGTRLTVV.

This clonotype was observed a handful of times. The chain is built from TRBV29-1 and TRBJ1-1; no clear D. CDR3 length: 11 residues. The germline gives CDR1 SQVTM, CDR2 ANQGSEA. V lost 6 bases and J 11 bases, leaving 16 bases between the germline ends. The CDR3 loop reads CSVGDGLGAFF. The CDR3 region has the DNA TGCAGCGTCGGAGACGGCTTGGGTGCTTTCTTT.

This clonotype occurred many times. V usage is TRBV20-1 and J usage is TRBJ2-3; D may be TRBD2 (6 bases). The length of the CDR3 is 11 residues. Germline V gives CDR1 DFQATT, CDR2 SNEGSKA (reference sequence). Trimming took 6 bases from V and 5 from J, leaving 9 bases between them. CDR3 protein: CSAGLGDTQYF. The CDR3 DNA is TGCAGTGCGGGACTGGGAGATACGCAGTATTTT.

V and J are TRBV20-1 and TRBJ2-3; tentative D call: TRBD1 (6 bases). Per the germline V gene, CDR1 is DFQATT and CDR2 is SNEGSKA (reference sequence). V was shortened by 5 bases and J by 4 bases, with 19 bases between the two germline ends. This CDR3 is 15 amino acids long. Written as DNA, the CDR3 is TGCAGTGCTTCCAGGGGAAGATTTGTCGCAGATACGCAGTATTTT. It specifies CSASRGRFVADTQYF.

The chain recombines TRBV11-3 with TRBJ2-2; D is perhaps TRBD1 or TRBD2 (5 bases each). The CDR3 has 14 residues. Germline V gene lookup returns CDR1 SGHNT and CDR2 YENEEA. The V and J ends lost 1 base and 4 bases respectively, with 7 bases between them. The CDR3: CASSLGDGTGELFF. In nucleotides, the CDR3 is TGTGCCAGCAGCTTAGGGGACGGCACCGGGGAGCTGTTTTTT.

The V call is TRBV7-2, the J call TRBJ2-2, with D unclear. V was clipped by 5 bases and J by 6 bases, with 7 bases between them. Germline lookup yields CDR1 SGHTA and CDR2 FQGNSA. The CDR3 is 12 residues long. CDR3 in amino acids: CASSHYSGELFF. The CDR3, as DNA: TGTGCCAGCAGCCACTACTCCGGGGAGCTGTTTTTT.

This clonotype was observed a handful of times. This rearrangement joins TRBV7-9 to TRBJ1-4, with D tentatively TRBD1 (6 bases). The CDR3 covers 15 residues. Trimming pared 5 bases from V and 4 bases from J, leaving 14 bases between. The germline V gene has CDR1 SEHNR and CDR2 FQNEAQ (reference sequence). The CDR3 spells CASSLNGQNNEKLFF. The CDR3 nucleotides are TGTGCCAGCAGCCTAAATGGACAGAATAATGAAAAACTGTTTTTT.

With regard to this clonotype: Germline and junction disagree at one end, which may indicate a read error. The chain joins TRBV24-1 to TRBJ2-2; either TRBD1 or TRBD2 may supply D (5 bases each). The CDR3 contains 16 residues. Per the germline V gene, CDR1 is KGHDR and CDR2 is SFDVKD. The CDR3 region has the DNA TGTGCCACCAGTGATGAGGGACGGACGAACACCGGGGAGCCGTTTTTT. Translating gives CATSDEGRTNTGEPFF.

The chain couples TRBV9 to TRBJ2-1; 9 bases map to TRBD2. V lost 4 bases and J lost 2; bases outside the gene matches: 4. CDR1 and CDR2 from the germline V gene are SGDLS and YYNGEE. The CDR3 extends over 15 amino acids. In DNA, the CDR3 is TGTGCCAGCAGCACCAGCGGGGGGCCCTACAATGAGCAGTTCTTC. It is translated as CASSTSGGPYNEQFF. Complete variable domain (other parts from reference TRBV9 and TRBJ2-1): DSGVTQTPKHLITATGQRVTLRCSPRSGDLSVYWYQQSLDQGLQFLIQYYNGEERAKGNILERFSAQQFPDLHSELNLSSLELGDSALYFCASSTSGGPYNEQFFGPGTRLTVL.

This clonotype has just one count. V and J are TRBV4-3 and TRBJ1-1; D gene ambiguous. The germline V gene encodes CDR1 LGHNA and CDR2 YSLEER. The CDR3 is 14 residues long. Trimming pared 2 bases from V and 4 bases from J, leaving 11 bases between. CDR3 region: CASSQQLTGTEAFF. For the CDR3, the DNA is TGCGCCAGCAGCCAACAGCTGACGGGCACTGAAGCTTTCTTT.

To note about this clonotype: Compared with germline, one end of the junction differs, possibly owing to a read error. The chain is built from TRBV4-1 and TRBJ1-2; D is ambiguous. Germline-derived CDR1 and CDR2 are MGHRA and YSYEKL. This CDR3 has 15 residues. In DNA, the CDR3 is TGCGCCGGCAGCCAAGCGGGGAACCGCCGCTATGGCTACACCTTC. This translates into CAGSQAGNRRYGYTF.

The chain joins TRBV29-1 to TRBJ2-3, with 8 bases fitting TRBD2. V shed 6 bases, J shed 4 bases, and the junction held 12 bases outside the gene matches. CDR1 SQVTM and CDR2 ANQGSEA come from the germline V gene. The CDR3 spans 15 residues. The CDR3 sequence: CSVLGLAHMADTQYF. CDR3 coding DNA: TGCAGCGTGCTCGGACTAGCCCATATGGCAGATACGCAGTATTTT.